Following are 28 T cell receptor beta chains from one sample sequenced in a study of blood T cell repertoires in COVID-19. Using immunoSEQ multiplex PCR, the repertoire was profiled, and TCRdb retains in-frame clones only, with some absent. The data hold 250,000 or so clones, with about 90% observed a single time. The source material was peripheral blood. The origin of the receptors is a man in his sixties with acute or convalescent COVID-19.

This clone was counted between two and nine times. The chain recombines TRBV5-1 with TRBJ1-6; D unclear. The CDR3 covers 14 residues. From germline, CDR1 is SGHRS and CDR2 YFSETQ. Trimming stripped 4 bases from V and 8 bases from J, with 13 bases between. CDR3 loop: CASSPSGSDSPLHF. CDR3 coding DNA: TGCGCCAGCAGCCCCTCGGGGTCGGATTCACCCCTCCACTTT.

The CDR3 sequence is CASSLEGGTDTGELFF. For the CDR3, the DNA is TGTGCCAGCAGCTTAGAGGGCGGGACAGACACCGGGGAGCTGTTTTTT. The genes are TRBV7-9 and TRBJ2-2; TRBD1 might be the D (7 bases). Per germline, CDR1 SEHNR and CDR2 FQNEAQ (reference sequence). Trimming took 1 base from V and 3 from J, leaving 12 bases between them. The CDR3 sequence is 16 residues long.

V gene TRBV5-4 combines with J gene TRBJ1-2; unclear D gene. In germline, CDR1 is SGHNT, CDR2 YYREEE (reference sequence). The germline V and J ends were trimmed by 0 bases and 5 bases, with 14 bases remaining between them. The CDR3 length is 15 residues. The CDR3 DNA reads as TGTGCCAGCAGCTTGGGAGACGTGAGGATATATGGCTACACCTTC. Its protein product is CASSLGDVRIYGYTF. Full variable domain (outside the CDR3, taken from reference TRBV5-4 and TRBJ1-2): ETGVTQSPTHLIKTRGQQVTLRCSSQSGHNTVSWYQQALGQGPQFIFQYYREEENGRGNFPPRFSGLQFPNYSSELNVNALELDDSALYLCASSLGDVRIYGYTFGSGTRLTVV.

The CDR3 spells CASHGNYEQYF. Written as DNA, the CDR3 is TGTGCCAGCCACGGGAATTACGAGCAGTACTTC. The rearrangement uses TRBV28 and TRBJ2-7; D possibly corresponds to TRBD2 (5 bases). With 8 bases removed from V and 4 bases from J, the gap between germline ends came to 9 bases. Germline V CDR1 and CDR2: MDHEN, SYDVKM. The CDR3 spans 11 residues. The complete variable domain, with remaining parts taken from reference TRBV28 and TRBJ2-7, reads DVKVTQSSRYLVKRTGEKVFLECVQDMDHENMFWYRQDPGLGLRLIYFSYDVKMKEKGDIPEGYSVSREKKERFSLILESASTNQTSMYLCASHGNYEQYFGPGTRLTVT.

V and J are TRBV7-2 and TRBJ2-5; TRBD1 might be the D (6 bases). V was cut by 3 bases and J by 5 bases, with 16 bases left in between. The CDR3 is made up of 15 amino acids. Per germline, CDR1 SGHTA and CDR2 FQGNSA. The CDR3 region is CASSFSQGSGETQYF. CDR3 DNA: TGTGCCAGCAGCTTCTCACAGGGTTCAGGGGAGACCCAGTACTTC.

V and J are TRBV18 and TRBJ2-5, with 8 positions matching TRBD1. The CDR3 is 16 amino acids. V trimming: 4 bases; J trimming: 1 base; junction bases outside the gene matches: 8. CDR1 and CDR2 (germline): KGHSH, LQKENI. CDR3 sequence reads: CASSRTETGAQETQYF. DNA of the CDR3: TGTGCCAGCTCACGGACCGAGACAGGGGCCCAAGAGACCCAGTACTTC.

V usage is TRBV11-3 and J usage is TRBJ2-1; 7 bases are a match to TRBD2. The CDR3 covers 14 residues. V was pared by 3 bases and J by 4 bases, with 3 bases of the junction left unmatched. The germline V gene has CDR1 SGHNT and CDR2 YENEEA. The CDR3 here is CASSLLAAYNEQFF. The CDR3 coding sequence is TGTGCCAGCAGCTTGCTAGCGGCATACAATGAGCAGTTCTTC.

Here the CDR3 DNA reads TGTGCCAGCTCACCAAGAAGACAGGCGTCCTACGAGCAGTACTTC. Its protein product is CASSPRRQASYEQYF. This sequence joins TRBV18 and TRBJ2-7; tentatively, D is TRBD1 (6 bases). Per germline, CDR1 KGHSH and CDR2 LQKENI. The CDR3 totals 15 residues. Trimming took off 2 bases at V and 1 base at J, with 12 bases between the two ends.

The chain has TRBV29-1 and TRBJ1-1; D might be TRBD1 (6 bases). CDR1 and CDR2 (germline): SQVTM, ANQGSEA. CDR3 length: 14 residues. The ends were cut back, 3 bases at V and 4 bases at J, with 15 bases in the middle. CDR3 region: CSVDGAGVATEAFF. CDR3 nucleotide sequence: TGCAGCGTTGATGGGGCAGGGGTTGCCACTGAAGCTTTCTTT.

Here the CDR3 reads CASSRRGQSLAGANVLTF. The CDR3, as DNA: TGTGCCAGCAGCCGAAGGGGACAGAGTCTGGCTGGGGCCAACGTCCTGACTTTC. The rearrangement joins TRBV11-2 to TRBJ2-6; 7 bases agree with TRBD1. The V and J ends lost 5 bases and 2 bases, in that order; junction bases with no gene match: 12. The CDR3 has 18 amino acids. Per the germline V gene, CDR1 is SGHAT and CDR2 is FQNNGV.

This clone was observed a handful of times. The rearrangement uses TRBV9 and TRBJ2-7, with 8 bases matching TRBD2. This CDR3 is 16 amino acids long. The germline V gene has CDR1 SGDLS and CDR2 YYNGEE. Trimming removed 0 bases from V and 3 bases from J; junction bases left unmatched: 8. In DNA, the CDR3 is TGTGCCAGCAGCGTAGATCAAAGCGGGGGTTACTACGAGCAGTACTTC. The encoded protein is CASSVDQSGGYYEQYF.

The CDR3 protein is CAWSTGTSGHNEQFF. Here the CDR3 DNA reads TGTGCCTGGTCTACCGGGACTAGCGGACACAATGAGCAGTTCTTC. The chain employs TRBV30 and TRBJ2-1; 11 bases are shared with TRBD2. V shed 5 bases and J 5 bases; nucleotides not matched to a gene: 8. The CDR3 sequence is 15 residues long. Germline CDR1 reads GTSNPN; CDR2 reads SVGIG (reference sequence).

For the CDR3, the DNA is TGCGCCAGCAGCCAAGATATAGGGGAAACAGAGGTTTCACCCCTCCACTTT. Protein product: CASSQDIGETEVSPLHF. V is TRBV4-3 and J is TRBJ1-6, with D perhaps TRBD1 (5 bases). This CDR3 contains 17 residues. V was clipped by 0 bases and J by 9 bases, with 18 bases between them. Germline V gene sequence: CDR1 LGHNA, CDR2 YSLEER.

This clone was recorded once. This chain joins TRBV6-6 and TRBJ2-3, with D possibly matching TRBD2 (6 bases). CDR1 is MNHNY, CDR2 SVGAGI, per germline (reference sequence). The CDR3 runs 14 residues. The V end lost 6 bases, the J end lost 2 bases, and 12 bases lay between the germline ends. In DNA, the CDR3 is TGTGCCAGCAGGTCTCCGGGAGCCACAGATACGCAGTATTTT. This codes for CASRSPGATDTQYF.

This clone has only one observation. The chain couples TRBV24-1 to TRBJ1-2, with 8 bases lining up with TRBD1. The V gene's germline CDR1 is KGHDR and CDR2 SFDVKD. The CDR3 has 17 residues. Trimming at V came to 5 bases and at J to 4 bases, leaving 14 bases not matched to a gene. This CDR3 is CATSAASGTGQTYGYTF. CDR3 in DNA: TGTGCCACCAGTGCCGCTTCCGGGACAGGTCAAACCTATGGCTACACCTTC.

The rearrangement joins TRBV11-2 to TRBJ1-3; TRBD1 matches at 8 bases. The CDR3 consists of 15 residues. Per the germline V gene, CDR1 is SGHAT and CDR2 is FQNNGV. The junction had 3 bases not matched to a gene; V was cut back by 2 bases and J by 3 bases. The CDR3 DNA sequence: TGTGCCAGCAGCTTAATCAGGGGGCATGGAAACACCATATATTTT. It yields the protein CASSLIRGHGNTIYF.

This clone showed up just a few times. The sample holds other DNA sequences that translate to the same CDR3. The chain is built from TRBV19 and TRBJ1-5; 7 bases fit TRBD1. The CDR3 has 15 residues. With 0 bases clipped from V and 1 base from J, the junction kept 0 bases outside the gene matches. Germline V gene data show CDR1 as LNHDA and CDR2 as SQIVND (reference sequence). CDR3 in amino acids: CASSIDRGSNQPQHF. CDR3 coding DNA: TGTGCCAGTAGTATAGACAGGGGGAGCAATCAGCCCCAGCATTTT.

The chain carries TRBV6-6 and TRBJ2-4, with 7 nucleotides matching TRBD1. Per the germline V gene, CDR1 is MNHNY and CDR2 is SVGAGI (reference sequence). The CDR3 spans 15 residues. With 6 bases clipped from V and 1 base from J, the junction kept 6 bases outside the gene matches. The CDR3 sequence is CASSSQGSAKNIQYF. As DNA, the CDR3 is TGTGCCAGCAGCTCACAGGGGTCCGCCAAAAACATTCAGTACTTC.

CDR3 in amino acids: CASSGTSGSAGELFF. Here the CDR3 DNA reads TGTGCCAGCAGCGGGACTAGCGGGAGCGCCGGGGAGCTGTTTTTT. This chain connects TRBV14 to TRBJ2-2, with 14 nucleotides matching TRBD2. The CDR3 extends over 15 amino acids. The trim removed 5 bases at V and 6 bases at J, leaving 2 bases unmatched. Germline V gene sequence: CDR1 SGHDN, CDR2 FVKESK.

This chain connects TRBV2 to TRBJ1-2; 7 bases map to TRBD1. Trimming removed 6 bases from V and 1 base from J; junction bases left unmatched: 8. CDR1 is SNHLY and CDR2 is FYNNEI in the germline V gene. The CDR3 has 15 amino acids. The CDR3 sequence is CASRGGGGGNYGYTF. DNA for the CDR3: TGTGCCAGCAGGGGAGGAGGGGGCGGTAACTATGGCTACACCTTC.

This rearrangement joins TRBV5-1 to TRBJ1-1; D remains unclear. The germline V gene encodes CDR1 SGHRS and CDR2 YFSETQ. There are 15 residues in the CDR3. Trimming removed 4 bases at V and 0 bases at J, with 13 bases between. The CDR3 region is CASSRGGSMNTEAFF. Here the CDR3 DNA reads TGCGCCAGCAGCCGCGGTGGGAGCATGAACACTGAAGCTTTCTTT.

V usage is TRBV6-2 or TRBV6-3 and J usage is TRBJ2-7; 10 bases line up with TRBD1. This CDR3 is built from 15 residues. Germline V gene sequence: CDR1 MNHEY, CDR2 SVGEGT. After removal of 4 bases from V and 3 bases from J, the junction contained 6 bases not matched to a gene. The CDR3 nucleotides read TGTGCCAGCAGTTCCGGACAGGGGGGGGACTACGAGCAGTACTTC. Amino acids: CASSSGQGGDYEQYF.

This chain links TRBV19 with TRBJ1-1; 7 positions agree with TRBD1. Germline trimming cut 4 bases from V and 3 bases from J; bases unmatched to any gene: 14. CDR3 size: 17 residues. The V gene's germline CDR1 is LNHDA and CDR2 SQIVND (reference sequence). CDR3 residues: CASSRRQGPRDYTEAFF. CDR3 nucleotides: TGTGCCAGTAGTAGGAGACAGGGCCCGAGAGACTACACTGAAGCTTTCTTT.

Concerning this clone itself: Additional DNA sequences in this sample encode the identical CDR3. The chain links TRBV28 to TRBJ2-1, with 10 bases identical to TRBD2. The CDR3 has 13 amino acids. From germline, CDR1 is MDHEN and CDR2 SYDVKM. The ends lost 7 bases at V and 6 bases at J; junction bases unmatched: 3. In nucleotides, the CDR3 is TGTGCCAGCACCAGGACTAGCGGCAATGAGCAGTTCTTC. The encoded protein is CASTRTSGNEQFF. Full variable domain (remainder filled in from reference TRBV28 and TRBJ2-1): DVKVTQSSRYLVKRTGEKVFLECVQDMDHENMFWYRQDPGLGLRLIYFSYDVKMKEKGDIPEGYSVSREKKERFSLILESASTNQTSMYLCASTRTSGNEQFFGPGTRLTVL.

This clone showed up just once. The chain recombines TRBV6-6 with TRBJ2-7, with TRBD2 as a possible D gene (6 bases). This CDR3 region has 13 residues. CDR1 is MNHNY, CDR2 SVGAGI, per germline (reference sequence). Deletions cut 6 bases from V and 4 bases from J, with 13 bases between. The CDR3 region has the DNA TGTGCCAGCAGCTCCGGGACTTCTTACGAGCAGTACTTC. This codes for CASSSGTSYEQYF.

The J gene is TRBJ2-1, the V gene TRBV14; D is possibly TRBD1 (6 bases). The CDR3 length is 16 residues. The germline gives CDR1 SGHDN, CDR2 FVKESK. Trimming took 1 base from V and 3 from J, leaving 13 bases between them. The chain's CDR3 is CASSQALGGIYNEQFF. The CDR3 DNA sequence: TGTGCCAGCAGCCAAGCCTTAGGGGGAATCTACAATGAGCAGTTCTTC.

This clone has only a few counts. The chain uses TRBV23-1 and TRBJ1-2; TRBD1 matches at 7 bases. TRBV23-1 has ORF status, its function being uncertain. With V trimmed by 8 bases and J by 5 bases, 11 bases remained unmatched. The CDR3 is 14 amino acids. The CDR3 bases are TGCGCCAGCGAAAATCGAGACAGGGTATATGGCTACACCTTC. Translation: CASENRDRVYGYTF.

V and J are TRBV11-2 and TRBJ2-1; D is perhaps TRBD1 (7 bases). Per the germline V gene, CDR1 is SGHAT and CDR2 is FQNNGV. The CDR3 extends over 16 amino acids. The V gene lost 0 bases and the J gene lost 4 bases, with 13 bases spanning the gap. The CDR3 coding sequence is TGTGCCAGCAGCTTAGATAGGTCAGGGGGGTACAATGAGCAGTTCTTC. It encodes CASSLDRSGGYNEQFF.